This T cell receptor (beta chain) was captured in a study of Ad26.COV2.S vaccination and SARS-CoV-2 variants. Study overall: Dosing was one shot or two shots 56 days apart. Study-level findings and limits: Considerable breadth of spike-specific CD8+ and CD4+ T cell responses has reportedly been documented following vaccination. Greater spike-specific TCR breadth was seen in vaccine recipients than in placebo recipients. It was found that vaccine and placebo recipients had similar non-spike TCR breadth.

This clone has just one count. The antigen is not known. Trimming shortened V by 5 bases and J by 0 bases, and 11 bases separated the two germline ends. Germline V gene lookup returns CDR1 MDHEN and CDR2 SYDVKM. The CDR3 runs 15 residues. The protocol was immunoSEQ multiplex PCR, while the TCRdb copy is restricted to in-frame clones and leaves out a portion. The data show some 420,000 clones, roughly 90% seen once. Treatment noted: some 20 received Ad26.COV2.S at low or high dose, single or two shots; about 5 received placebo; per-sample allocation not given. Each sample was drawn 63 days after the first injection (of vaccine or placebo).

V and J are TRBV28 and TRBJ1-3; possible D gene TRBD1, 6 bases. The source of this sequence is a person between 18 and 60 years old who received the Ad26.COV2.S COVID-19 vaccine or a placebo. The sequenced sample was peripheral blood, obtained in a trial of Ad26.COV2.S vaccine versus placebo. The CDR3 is CASSVGQLSGNTIYF. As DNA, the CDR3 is TGTGCCAGCAGTGTGGGACAACTCTCTGGAAACACCATATATTTT.